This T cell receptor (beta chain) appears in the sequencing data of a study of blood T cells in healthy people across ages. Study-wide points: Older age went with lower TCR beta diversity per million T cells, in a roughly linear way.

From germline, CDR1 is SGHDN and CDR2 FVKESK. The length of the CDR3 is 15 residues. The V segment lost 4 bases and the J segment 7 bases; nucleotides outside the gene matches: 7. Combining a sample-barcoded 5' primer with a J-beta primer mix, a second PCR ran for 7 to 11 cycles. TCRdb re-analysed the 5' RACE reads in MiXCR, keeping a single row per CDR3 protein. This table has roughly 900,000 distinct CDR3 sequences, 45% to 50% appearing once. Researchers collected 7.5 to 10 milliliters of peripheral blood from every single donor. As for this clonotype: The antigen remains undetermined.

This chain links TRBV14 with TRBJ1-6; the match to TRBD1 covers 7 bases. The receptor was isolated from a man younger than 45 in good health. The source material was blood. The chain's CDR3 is CASSRAQGTNSPLHF. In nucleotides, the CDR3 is TGTGCCAGCAGCCGAGCACAGGGGACCAATTCACCCCTCCACTTT.